This record looks at one TCR beta chain sequence and its context. The antigen remains undetermined. The record originates from a study of cytomegalovirus exposure and HLA in healthy donors. Across the study: Sequencing of roughly 180 million T cells in an earlier analysis found some 100 million unique TCR beta sequences. Study-level findings and limits: The study flagged 150 to 200 TCR beta chains as cytomegalovirus-associated. What a later analysis reportedly showed was that an Asian-associated ancestry cluster had fewer N-insertions than the approximately 720-donor mean.

PCR amplification relied on 60 Vbeta primers (plus 13 Jbeta primers). Produced via immunoSEQ multiplex PCR; TCRdb's table is partial and in-frame only. The sample table includes tens of thousands of clones. This CDR3 has 13 amino acids. V dropped 5 bases and J dropped 2 bases, with 7 bases sitting between them. Looked up from germline, CDR1 is SGHVS and CDR2 is FNYEAQ. The specimen sequenced was PBMCs. This TCR came from a man in his forties or fifties in good health and CMV-seronegative. The chain has TRBV7-6 and TRBJ1-3; a weak D match, TRBD1 (6 bases). As DNA, the CDR3 is TGTGCCAGCAGCCGGACAGCTGGAAACACCATATATTTT. This codes for CASSRTAGNTIYF.